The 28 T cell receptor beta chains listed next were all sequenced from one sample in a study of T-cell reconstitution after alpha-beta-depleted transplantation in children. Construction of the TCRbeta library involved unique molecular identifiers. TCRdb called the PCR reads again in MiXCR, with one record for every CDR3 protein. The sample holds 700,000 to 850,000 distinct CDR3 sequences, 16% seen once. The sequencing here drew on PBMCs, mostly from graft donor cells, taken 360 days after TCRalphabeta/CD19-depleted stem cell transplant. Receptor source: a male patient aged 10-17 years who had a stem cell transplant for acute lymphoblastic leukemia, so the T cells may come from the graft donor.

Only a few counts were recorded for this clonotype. CDR3 in amino acids: CSVGTAALYEQYF. CDR3 nucleotide sequence: TGCAGCGTAGGGACAGCTGCCCTCTACGAGCAGTACTTC. V and J are TRBV29-1 and TRBJ2-7; TRBD1 matches 7 bases. V was pared by 6 bases and J by 3 bases, with 8 bases of the junction left unmatched. The CDR3 loop spans 13 amino acids. CDR1 is SQVTM, CDR2 ANQGSEA, per germline.

The CDR3: CASITVGQPQHF. The CDR3 nucleotides read TGTGCCAGTATCACGGTGGGGCAGCCCCAGCATTTT. The V gene is TRBV19, the J gene TRBJ1-5; unclear D gene. CDR1 LNHDA and CDR2 SQIVND come from the germline V gene (reference sequence). Trimming stripped 7 bases from V and 7 bases from J, with 11 bases between. This CDR3 has 12 residues.

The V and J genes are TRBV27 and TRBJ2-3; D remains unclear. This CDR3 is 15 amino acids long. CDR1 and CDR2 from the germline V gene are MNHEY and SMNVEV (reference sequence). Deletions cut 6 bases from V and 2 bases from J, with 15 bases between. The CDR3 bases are TGTGCCAGCAGGGCCCTGGCGGCGCACACAGATACGCAGTATTTT. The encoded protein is CASRALAAHTDTQYF.

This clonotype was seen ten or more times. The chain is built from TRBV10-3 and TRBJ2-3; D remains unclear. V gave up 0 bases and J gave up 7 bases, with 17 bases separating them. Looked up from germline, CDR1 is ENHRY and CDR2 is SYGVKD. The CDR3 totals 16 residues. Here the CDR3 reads CAISESNGGPLYTQYF. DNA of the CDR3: TGTGCCATCAGTGAGTCGAATGGCGGTCCGTTGTATACGCAGTATTTT.

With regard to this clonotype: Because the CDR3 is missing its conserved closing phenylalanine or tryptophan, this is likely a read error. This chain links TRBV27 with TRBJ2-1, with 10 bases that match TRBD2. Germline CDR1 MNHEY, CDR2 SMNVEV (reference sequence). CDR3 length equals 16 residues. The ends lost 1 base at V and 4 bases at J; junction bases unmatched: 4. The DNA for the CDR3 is TGTGCCAGCAGTTTATTAGCGGGAGGAACTTACAATGAGCAGTTCTAC. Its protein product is CASSLLAGGTYNEQFY.

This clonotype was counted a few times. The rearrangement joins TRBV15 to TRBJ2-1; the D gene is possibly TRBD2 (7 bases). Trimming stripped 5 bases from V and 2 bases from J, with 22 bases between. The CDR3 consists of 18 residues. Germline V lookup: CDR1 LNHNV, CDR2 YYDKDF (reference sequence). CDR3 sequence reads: CATSLEGGGRIPYNEQFF. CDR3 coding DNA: TGTGCCACCAGCCTGGAGGGGGGCGGGAGAATCCCCTACAATGAGCAGTTCTTC. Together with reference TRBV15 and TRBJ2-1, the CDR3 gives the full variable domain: DAMVIQNPRYQVTQFGKPVTLSCSQTLNHNVMYWYQQKSSQAPKLLFHYYDKDFNNEADTPDNFQSRRPNTSFCFLDIRSPGLGDTAMYLCATSLEGGGRIPYNEQFFGPGTRLTVL.

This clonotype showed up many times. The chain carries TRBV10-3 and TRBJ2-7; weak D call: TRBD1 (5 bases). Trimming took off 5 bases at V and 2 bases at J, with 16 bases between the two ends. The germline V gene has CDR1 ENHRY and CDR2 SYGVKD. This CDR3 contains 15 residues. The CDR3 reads CAISKPPGQPYEQYF. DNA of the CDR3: TGTGCCATCAGTAAACCCCCTGGACAACCCTACGAGCAGTACTTC.

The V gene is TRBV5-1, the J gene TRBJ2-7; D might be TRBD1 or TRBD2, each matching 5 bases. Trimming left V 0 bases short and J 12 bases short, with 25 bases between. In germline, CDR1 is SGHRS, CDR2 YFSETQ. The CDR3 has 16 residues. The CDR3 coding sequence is TGCGCCAGCAGCTTGGACGCCGGGACGGTGGGGATTCGAGGGTACTTC. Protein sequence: CASSLDAGTVGIRGYF.

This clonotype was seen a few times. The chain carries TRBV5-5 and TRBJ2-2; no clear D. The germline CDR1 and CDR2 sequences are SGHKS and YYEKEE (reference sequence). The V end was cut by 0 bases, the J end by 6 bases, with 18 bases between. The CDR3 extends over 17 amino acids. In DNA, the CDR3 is TGTGCCAGCAGCTTGGTTTCCCCTTGGGCCCGACCCGGGGAGCTGTTTTTT. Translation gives CASSLVSPWARPGELFF.

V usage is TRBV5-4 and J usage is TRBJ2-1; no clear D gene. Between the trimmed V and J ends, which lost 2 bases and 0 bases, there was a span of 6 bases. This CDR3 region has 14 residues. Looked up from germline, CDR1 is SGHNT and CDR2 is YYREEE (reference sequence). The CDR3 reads CASSFGFSYNEQFF. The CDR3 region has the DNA TGTGCCAGCAGCTTTGGTTTCTCCTACAATGAGCAGTTCTTC.

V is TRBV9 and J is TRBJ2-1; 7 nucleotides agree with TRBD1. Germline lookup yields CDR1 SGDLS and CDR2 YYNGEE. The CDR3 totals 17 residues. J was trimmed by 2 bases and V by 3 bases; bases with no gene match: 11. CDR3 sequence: CASSAQQGFITYNEQFF. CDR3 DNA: TGTGCCAGCAGCGCCCAACAGGGGTTTATCACCTACAATGAGCAGTTCTTC.

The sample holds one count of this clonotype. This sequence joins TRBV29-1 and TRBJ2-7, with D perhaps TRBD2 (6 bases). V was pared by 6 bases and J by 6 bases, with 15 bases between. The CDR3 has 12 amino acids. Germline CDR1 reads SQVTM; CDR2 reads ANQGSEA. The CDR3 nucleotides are TGCAGCGTCCTACTGGGGGGAGGCGAGCAGTACTTC. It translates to CSVLLGGGEQYF.

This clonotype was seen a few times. This CDR3 reads CASSLWDRGTETQYF. The CDR3, as DNA: TGTGCCAGCAGCTTATGGGACAGGGGGACGGAGACCCAGTACTTC. This chain links TRBV7-2 with TRBJ2-5; TRBD1 aligns across 11 bases. V lost 2 bases, J lost 5 bases, and 4 bases stayed unmatched. Germline V lookup: CDR1 SGHTA, CDR2 FQGNSA. The CDR3 sequence is 15 residues long.

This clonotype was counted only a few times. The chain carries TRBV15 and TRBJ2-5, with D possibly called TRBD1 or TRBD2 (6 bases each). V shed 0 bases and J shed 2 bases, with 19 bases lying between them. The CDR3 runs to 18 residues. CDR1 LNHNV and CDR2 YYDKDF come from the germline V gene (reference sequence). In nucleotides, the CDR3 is TGTGCCACCAGCAGAGATGGGGGCCGCGGTCGGGGGCAAGAGACCCAGTACTTC. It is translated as CATSRDGGRGRGQETQYF.

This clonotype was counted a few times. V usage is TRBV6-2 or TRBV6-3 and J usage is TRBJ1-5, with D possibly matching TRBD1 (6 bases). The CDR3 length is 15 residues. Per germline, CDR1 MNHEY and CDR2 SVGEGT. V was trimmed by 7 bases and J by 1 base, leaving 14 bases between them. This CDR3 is CASTKGGMSNQPQHF. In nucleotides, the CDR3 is TGTGCCAGCACCAAGGGGGGGATGAGCAATCAGCCCCAGCATTTT.

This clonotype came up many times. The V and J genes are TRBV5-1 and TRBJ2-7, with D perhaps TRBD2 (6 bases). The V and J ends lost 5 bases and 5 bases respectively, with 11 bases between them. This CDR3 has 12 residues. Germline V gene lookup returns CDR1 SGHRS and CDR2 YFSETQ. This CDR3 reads CASSQGGHEQYF. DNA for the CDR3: TGCGCCAGCAGTCAGGGAGGCCACGAGCAGTACTTC.

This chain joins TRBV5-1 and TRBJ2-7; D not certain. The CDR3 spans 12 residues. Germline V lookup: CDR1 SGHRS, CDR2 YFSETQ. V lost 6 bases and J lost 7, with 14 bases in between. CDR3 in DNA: TGCGCCAGCACCCACGGCCCGGGTGAGCAGTACTTC. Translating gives CASTHGPGEQYF.

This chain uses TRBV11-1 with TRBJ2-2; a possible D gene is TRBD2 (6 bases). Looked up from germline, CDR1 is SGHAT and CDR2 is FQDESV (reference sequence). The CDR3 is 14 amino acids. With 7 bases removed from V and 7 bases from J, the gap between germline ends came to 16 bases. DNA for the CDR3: TGTGCCAGCACCGACCACTCGGGGGACGGGGAGCTGTTTTTT. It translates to CASTDHSGDGELFF.

CDR3 residues: CATSDLTGNTGELFF. In DNA form, the CDR3 reads TGTGCCACCAGTGACCTAACAGGGAACACCGGGGAGCTGTTTTTT. This chain links TRBV24-1 with TRBJ2-2; the D gene is possibly TRBD1 (5 bases). The germline CDR1 and CDR2 sequences are KGHDR and SFDVKD. This CDR3 has 15 residues. V shed 4 bases and J shed 1 base, with 9 bases lying between them.

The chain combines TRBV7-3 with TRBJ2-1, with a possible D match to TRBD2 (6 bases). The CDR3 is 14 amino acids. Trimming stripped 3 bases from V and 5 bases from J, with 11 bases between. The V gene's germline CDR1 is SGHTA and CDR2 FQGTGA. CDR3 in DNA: TGTGCCAGCAGCTTCCCCGGAGGGCACAATGAGCAGTTCTTC. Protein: CASSFPGGHNEQFF. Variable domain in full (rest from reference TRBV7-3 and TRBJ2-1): GAGVSQTPSNKVTEKGKYVELRCDPISGHTALYWYRQSLGQGPEFLIYFQGTGAADDSGLPNDRFFAVRPEGSVSTLKIQRTERGDSAVYLCASSFPGGHNEQFFGPGTRLTVL.

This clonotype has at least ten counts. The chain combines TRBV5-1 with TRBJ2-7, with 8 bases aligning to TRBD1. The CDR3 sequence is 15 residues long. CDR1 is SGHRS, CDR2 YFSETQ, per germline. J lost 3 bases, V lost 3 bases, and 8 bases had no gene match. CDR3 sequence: CASSWTGIVVYEQYF. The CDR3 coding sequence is TGCGCCAGCAGCTGGACAGGGATCGTTGTCTACGAGCAGTACTTC.

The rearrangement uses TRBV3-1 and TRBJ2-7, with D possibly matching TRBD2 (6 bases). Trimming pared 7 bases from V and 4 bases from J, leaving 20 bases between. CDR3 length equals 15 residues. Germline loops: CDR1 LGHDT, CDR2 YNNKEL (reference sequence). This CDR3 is CASTPAEGSWYEQYF. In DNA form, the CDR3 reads TGTGCCAGCACCCCCGCGGAGGGCAGCTGGTACGAGCAGTACTTC.

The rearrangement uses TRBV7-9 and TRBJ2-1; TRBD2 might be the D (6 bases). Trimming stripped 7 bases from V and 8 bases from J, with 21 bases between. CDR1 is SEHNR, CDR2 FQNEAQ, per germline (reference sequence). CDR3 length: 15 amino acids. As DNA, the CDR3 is TGTGCCAGCACCGCGGGACCCTCTGATGGTTATGAGCAGTTCTTC. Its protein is CASTAGPSDGYEQFF.

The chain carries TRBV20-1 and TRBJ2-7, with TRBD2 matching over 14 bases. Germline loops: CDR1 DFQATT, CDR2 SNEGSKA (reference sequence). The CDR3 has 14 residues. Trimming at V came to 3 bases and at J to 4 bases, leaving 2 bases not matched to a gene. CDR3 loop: CSARRTSGRYEQYF. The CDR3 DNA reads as TGCAGTGCTAGGCGGACTAGCGGGAGGTACGAGCAGTACTTC.

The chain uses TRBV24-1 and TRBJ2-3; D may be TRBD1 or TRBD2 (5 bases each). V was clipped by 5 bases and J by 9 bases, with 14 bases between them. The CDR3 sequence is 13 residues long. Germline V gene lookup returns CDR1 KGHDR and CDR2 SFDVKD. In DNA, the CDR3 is TGTGCCACCAGTGTTCACTTACGGGACACGCAGTATTTT. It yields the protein CATSVHLRDTQYF.

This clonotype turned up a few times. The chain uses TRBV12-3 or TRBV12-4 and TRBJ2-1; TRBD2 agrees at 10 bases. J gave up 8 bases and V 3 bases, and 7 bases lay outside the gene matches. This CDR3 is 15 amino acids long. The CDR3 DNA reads TGTGCCAGCAGTTTGCCTAGCGGGAGTCCTTATGAGCAGTTCTTC. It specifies CASSLPSGSPYEQFF.

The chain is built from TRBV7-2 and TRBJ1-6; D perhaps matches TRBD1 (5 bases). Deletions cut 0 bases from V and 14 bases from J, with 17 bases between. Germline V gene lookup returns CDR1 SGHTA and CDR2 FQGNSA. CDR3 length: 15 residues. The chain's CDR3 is CASSLAPGQRRSLHF. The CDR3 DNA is TGTGCCAGCAGCTTAGCCCCCGGACAACGGCGATCCCTCCACTTT.

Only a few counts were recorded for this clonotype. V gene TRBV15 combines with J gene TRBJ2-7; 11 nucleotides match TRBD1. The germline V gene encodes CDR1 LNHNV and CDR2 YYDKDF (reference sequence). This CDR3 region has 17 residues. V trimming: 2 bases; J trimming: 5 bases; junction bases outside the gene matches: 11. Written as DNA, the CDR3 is TGTGCCACCAGCAGACGGACAGGGGGCCCGTGGGGGCACGAGCAGTACTTC. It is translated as CATSRRTGGPWGHEQYF. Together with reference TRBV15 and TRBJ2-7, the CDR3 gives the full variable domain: DAMVIQNPRYQVTQFGKPVTLSCSQTLNHNVMYWYQQKSSQAPKLLFHYYDKDFNNEADTPDNFQSRRPNTSFCFLDIRSPGLGDTAMYLCATSRRTGGPWGHEQYFGPGTRLTVT.